This passage covers 30 T cell receptor beta chains from one sample sequenced in a study of blood T cell repertoires in COVID-19. TCRdb's table, derived via immunoSEQ multiplex PCR, lists solely in-frame clones and lacks some. The sample yields some 150,000 clones, roughly nine tenths seen once. Source material: peripheral blood. These receptors all stem from a woman in her 70s with acute or convalescent COVID-19.

CDR3 sequence: CATSDLGTGVEETQYF. In nucleotides, the CDR3 is TGTGCCACCAGTGATTTGGGAACAGGGGTGGAAGAGACCCAGTACTTC. The V and J genes are TRBV24-1 and TRBJ2-5; TRBD1 aligns across 7 bases. Looked up from germline, CDR1 is KGHDR and CDR2 is SFDVKD. CDR3 length equals 16 residues. J gave up 3 bases and V 0 bases, and 6 bases lay outside the gene matches.

The chain carries TRBV10-3 and TRBJ1-2; D is possibly TRBD1 (5 bases). The CDR3 sequence is 13 residues long. V lost 6 bases and J lost 6, with 14 bases in between. Germline loops: CDR1 ENHRY, CDR2 SYGVKD. CDR3 residues: CAISSRGGDGYTF. CDR3 DNA sequence: TGTGCCATCAGCTCAAGGGGAGGGGATGGCTACACCTTC.

The chain joins TRBV29-1 to TRBJ1-1; D gene unclear. The germline V and J ends were trimmed by 5 bases and 4 bases, with 14 bases remaining between them. The CDR3 sequence is 13 residues long. Germline CDR1 reads SQVTM; CDR2 reads ANQGSEA. CDR3 amino acids: CSVTSGVRTEAFF. The DNA for the CDR3 is TGCAGCGTTACTTCGGGTGTCCGCACTGAAGCTTTCTTT.

This chain links TRBV15 with TRBJ2-1; D is perhaps TRBD1 (7 bases). V was trimmed by 0 bases and J by 9 bases, leaving 27 bases between them. The CDR3 covers 19 residues. Germline CDR1 reads LNHNV; CDR2 reads YYDKDF (reference sequence). In DNA, the CDR3 is TGTGCCACCAGCAGAGACGGGCGGGACAGTAGGGGGTCCCTCGCTGAGCAGTTCTTC. It yields the protein CATSRDGRDSRGSLAEQFF.

The V call is TRBV2, the J call TRBJ1-2; tentatively, D is TRBD1 (6 bases). The CDR3 is 12 amino acids. V lost 11 bases and J lost 8, with 18 bases in between. From germline, CDR1 is SNHLY and CDR2 FYNNEI. CDR3 sequence: CAGKQGPGGYTF. CDR3 sequence (DNA): TGTGCCGGTAAACAGGGTCCGGGAGGCTACACCTTC.

This chain links TRBV27 with TRBJ1-2; D gene ambiguous. Germline V CDR1 and CDR2: MNHEY, SMNVEV (reference sequence). The CDR3 sequence is 14 residues long. Trimming took 5 bases from V and 1 from J, leaving 11 bases between them. The CDR3 region is CASSRLDYNYGYTF. DNA of the CDR3: TGTGCCAGCAGTCGACTAGACTATAACTATGGCTACACCTTC.

The rearrangement uses TRBV5-1 and TRBJ2-2, with 9 bases fitting TRBD1. CDR3 size: 17 residues. The J segment lost 4 bases and the V segment lost 7 bases, leaving 14 bases of the junction unmatched. Per the germline V gene, CDR1 is SGHRS and CDR2 is YFSETQ. The CDR3 region has the DNA TGCGCCAGCCATTCCGCGACAGGGGGAATTGGCACCGGGGAGCTGTTTTTT. Its translation is CASHSATGGIGTGELFF.

V and J are TRBV7-6 and TRBJ1-1; D might be TRBD1 (5 bases). CDR3 size: 19 residues. CDR1 SGHVS and CDR2 FNYEAQ come from the germline V gene. V lost 2 bases and J lost 0, with 22 bases in between. The chain's CDR3 is CASSLYTRGFSGMNTEAFF. As DNA, the CDR3 is TGTGCCAGCAGCTTATACACTCGGGGGTTTTCGGGGATGAACACTGAAGCTTTCTTT.

The chain combines TRBV20-1 with TRBJ1-1; no definite D call. The germline V gene encodes CDR1 DFQATT and CDR2 SNEGSKA (reference sequence). The CDR3 totals 11 residues. The V and J ends lost 3 bases and 5 bases respectively, with 7 bases between them. CDR3 nucleotides: TGCAGTGCTAGGTTGCAGACTGAAGCTTTCTTT. Protein sequence: CSARLQTEAFF.

The genes are TRBV4-1 and TRBJ2-2; 7 bases line up with TRBD1. With V trimmed by 3 bases and J by 6 bases, 7 bases remained unmatched. Germline V gene sequence: CDR1 MGHRA, CDR2 YSYEKL. The CDR3 has 15 amino acids. CDR3 residues: CASSQRDRDAGELFF. The CDR3 DNA reads as TGCGCCAGCAGCCAGAGAGACAGGGACGCCGGGGAGCTGTTTTTT.

The V gene is TRBV18, the J gene TRBJ2-2; D unresolved. The CDR3 runs to 14 residues. Trimming left V 3 bases short and J 3 bases short, with 8 bases between. CDR1 KGHSH and CDR2 LQKENI come from the germline V gene. CDR3 bases: TGTGCCAGCTCACCCAGTCTAGACACCGGGGAGCTGTTTTTT. It yields the protein CASSPSLDTGELFF.

The genes are TRBV5-1 and TRBJ2-1, with 8 bases that match TRBD1. The V gene's germline CDR1 is SGHRS and CDR2 YFSETQ. V gave up 2 bases and J gave up 3 bases; unmatched junction bases: 4. This CDR3 region has 15 residues. The CDR3 protein is CASSFGTGGYNEQFF. The CDR3 bases are TGCGCCAGCAGCTTTGGTACAGGGGGCTACAATGAGCAGTTCTTC.

V gene TRBV25-1 combines with J gene TRBJ1-1; D not resolved. The CDR3 is 14 residues long. V was clipped by 6 bases and J by 4 bases, with 15 bases between them. The germline V gene has CDR1 MGHDK and CDR2 SYGVNS. CDR3 sequence reads: CASRGYTGATEAFF. Written as DNA, the CDR3 is TGTGCCAGCAGGGGGTACACGGGAGCCACTGAAGCTTTCTTT.

The rearrangement uses TRBV21-1 and TRBJ1-4; TRBD1, as called in the table, went unchecked against the DNA. TRBV21-1 is noted as a pseudogene. CDR3 length equals 16 residues. The CDR3 DNA is TGTGCCAGCGCGACAGGGAGCTTCGCAACTAATGAAAAACTGTTTTTT. Protein: CASATGSFATNEKLFF.

The V gene is TRBV5-1, the J gene TRBJ1-5, with D maybe TRBD1 (6 bases). Trimming cost V 4 bases and J 7 bases, with 15 bases left between them. The CDR3 extends over 14 amino acids. Germline V gene data show CDR1 as SGHRS and CDR2 as YFSETQ. CDR3: CASSQLQGEQPQHF. The CDR3 nucleotides read TGCGCCAGCAGCCAACTACAGGGTGAGCAGCCCCAGCATTTT.

The genes are TRBV19 and TRBJ2-2, with D possibly TRBD2 on 6 matching bases. CDR3 length: 15 amino acids. Trimming removed 4 bases at V and 4 bases at J, with 13 bases between. CDR1 is LNHDA and CDR2 is SQIVND in the germline V gene (reference sequence). CDR3 residues: CASSKAGGTTGELFF. The CDR3 DNA follows: TGTGCCAGTAGTAAGGCAGGCGGGACCACCGGGGAGCTGTTTTTT. The complete variable domain, with remaining parts taken from reference TRBV19 and TRBJ2-2, reads DGGITQSPKYLFRKEGQNVTLSCEQNLNHDAMYWYRQDPGQGLRLIYYSQIVNDFQKGDIAEGYSVSREKKESFPLTVTSAQKNPTAFYLCASSKAGGTTGELFFGEGSRLTVL.

The gene calls are TRBV2 and TRBJ2-7, with 8 bases that match TRBD2. Per germline, CDR1 SNHLY and CDR2 FYNNEI. J lost 4 bases, V lost 6 bases, and 5 bases had no gene match. The CDR3 has 13 amino acids. CDR3 sequence (DNA): TGTGCCAGCAGAGCGGGGGTGCGGTACGAGCAGTACTTC. Amino acids: CASRAGVRYEQYF.

This clone appeared once. This chain joins TRBV5-1 and TRBJ2-6; D is undetermined. V lost 4 bases and J 0 bases, leaving 11 bases between the germline ends. Germline values: CDR1 SGHRS, CDR2 YFSETQ. The CDR3 consists of 16 residues. The CDR3 reads CASSHIWASGANVLTF. The CDR3 DNA follows: TGCGCCAGCAGCCACATCTGGGCCTCTGGGGCCAACGTCCTGACTTTC.

The J gene is TRBJ1-1, the V gene TRBV12-3 or TRBV12-4; no clear D. The CDR3 consists of 13 residues. V shed 2 bases and J shed 5 bases, with 9 bases lying between them. DNA of the CDR3: TGTGCCAGCAGTTTAAGGGAGAGAACTGAAGCTTTCTTT. Translated, it gives CASSLRERTEAFF.

The chain joins TRBV5-1 to TRBJ1-3, with TRBD1 identical over 9 bases. Germline V gene data show CDR1 as SGHRS and CDR2 as YFSETQ. The CDR3 is 13 amino acids. After removal of 3 bases from V and 7 bases from J, the junction contained 2 bases not matched to a gene. CDR3 loop: CASSWGTGNTIYF. CDR3 DNA sequence: TGCGCCAGCAGCTGGGGGACAGGGAACACCATATATTTT.

This chain connects TRBV10-3 to TRBJ1-6; TRBD1 might be the D (5 bases). Germline lookup yields CDR1 ENHRY and CDR2 SYGVKD. With 3 bases removed from V and 7 bases from J, the gap between germline ends came to 10 bases. The CDR3 sequence is 14 residues long. The CDR3 protein is CAISDGQGNSPLHF. CDR3 DNA: TGTGCCATCAGTGACGGTCAGGGAAATTCACCCCTCCACTTT.

This rearrangement joins TRBV18 to TRBJ1-2; D unclear. Germline CDR1 is KGHSH and CDR2 is LQKENI. The CDR3 totals 15 residues. The V and J ends lost 0 bases and 6 bases respectively, with 14 bases between them. The CDR3 DNA sequence: TGTGCCAGCTCACCACCAGCCAGGCCCACCGATGGCTACACCTTC. It yields the protein CASSPPARPTDGYTF.

V gene TRBV2 combines with J gene TRBJ2-2; D gene ambiguous. CDR1 and CDR2 (germline): SNHLY, FYNNEI. V lost 4 bases to trimming and J lost 1 base, with 7 bases between them. The length of the CDR3 is 14 residues. The DNA of the CDR3 is TGTGCCAGCAGTGTGACTCAGAACACCGGGGAGCTGTTTTTT. Translating it yields CASSVTQNTGELFF.

This rearrangement joins TRBV4-3 to TRBJ1-3; D uncertain. This CDR3 region has 15 residues. The ends were cut back, 3 bases at V and 0 bases at J, with 9 bases in the middle. Looked up from germline, CDR1 is LGHNA and CDR2 is YSLEER. The CDR3 nucleotides read TGCGCCAGCAGCCAGGAGGCGGACTCTGGAAACACCATATATTTT. This encodes CASSQEADSGNTIYF.

The V call is TRBV19, the J call TRBJ1-1; 7 bases fit TRBD1. This CDR3 contains 14 residues. V trimming: 7 bases; J trimming: 7 bases; junction bases outside the gene matches: 12. Germline values: CDR1 LNHDA, CDR2 SQIVND (reference sequence). CDR3 sequence reads: CASNELNRGSEAFF. CDR3 DNA: TGTGCCAGTAATGAATTAAACAGGGGTAGTGAAGCTTTCTTT. Combining the CDR3 with reference TRBV19 and TRBJ1-1 gives the whole variable domain DGGITQSPKYLFRKEGQNVTLSCEQNLNHDAMYWYRQDPGQGLRLIYYSQIVNDFQKGDIAEGYSVSREKKESFPLTVTSAQKNPTAFYLCASNELNRGSEAFFGQGTRLTVV.

This clone has only a few counts. This sequence joins TRBV6-5 and TRBJ1-1, with no clear D. Deletions cut 7 bases from V and 6 bases from J, with 12 bases between. The CDR3 has 12 residues. CDR1 MNHEY and CDR2 SVGAGI come from the germline V gene. CDR3 sequence reads: CASKLAFAEAFF. In nucleotides, the CDR3 is TGTGCCAGCAAATTAGCTTTCGCTGAAGCTTTCTTT.

The rearrangement uses TRBV4-3 and TRBJ1-2, with 12 positions matching TRBD1. The CDR3 contains 18 residues. Germline V gives CDR1 LGHNA, CDR2 YSLEER. Germline trimming cut 0 bases from V and 4 bases from J; bases unmatched to any gene: 9. The CDR3 DNA reads as TGCGCCAGCAGCCAAGACGGGACAGGGGGCCCTCGGGGCTATGGCTACACCTTC. It specifies CASSQDGTGGPRGYGYTF.

J is TRBJ2-5 and V is TRBV12-3 or TRBV12-4; 7 bases agree with TRBD2. After removal of 8 bases from V and 5 bases from J, the junction contained 5 bases not matched to a gene. The CDR3 is 12 residues long. Written as DNA, the CDR3 is TGTGCCAGCGGATGGCGGGGGGAGACCCAGTACTTC. It specifies CASGWRGETQYF.

Details on this clone: The sample contains more than one DNA sequence encoding this CDR3. The chain recombines TRBV5-1 with TRBJ2-7, with a weak D call TRBD1 (7 bases). Germline-derived CDR1 and CDR2 are SGHRS and YFSETQ. V was shortened by 2 bases and J by 0 bases, with 15 bases between the two germline ends. The CDR3 runs to 16 residues. CDR3 nucleotides: TGCGCCAGCAGCTTAGCCGCAGGGGGGACCTCCTACGAGCAGTACGTC. Encoded protein: CASSLAAGGTSYEQYV.

The chain has TRBV6-6 and TRBJ2-7; TRBD1 matches 9 bases. Germline assignment: CDR1 MNHNY and CDR2 SVGAGI (reference sequence). Trimming removed 6 bases from V and 4 bases from J; junction bases left unmatched: 7. The CDR3 extends over 14 amino acids. CDR3 bases: TGTGCCAGCAGCCCCGGGACAGGGTCTTACGAGCAGTACGTC. It encodes CASSPGTGSYEQYV.